A selection of T cell receptor beta chains follows, all from one sample in a study of shared clonotypes between healthy human individuals. Measured with immunoSEQ multiplex PCR; TCRdb has only the in-frame clones, and not every one. The table has under 2,500,000 clones, approximately 94% seen once. Sequences were obtained from naive CD4+ T cells sorted from blood. The source is a man between 18 and 35 years old in good health. Each CDR3 is given with its conserved first and last residue. D genes are given only for firm matches. Clone size is shown for a subset of rows, as once, few, many or a class of expanded clone.

J,size,D,V,CDR3,DNA
TRBJ2-3,.,.,TRBV5-5,CASSLDVGGYTDTQYF,TGTGCCAGCAGCTTGGATGTGGGAGGCTACACAGATACGCAGTATTTT
TRBJ2-7,.,.,TRBV5-1,CASSPRTEGYEQYF,TGCGCCAGCAGCCCCAGGACAGAGGGCTACGAGCAGTACTTC
TRBJ1-1,.,.,TRBV19,CASIPRRSNMNTEAFF,TGTGCCAGTATCCCAAGACGGTCTAATATGAACACTGAAGCTTTCTTT
TRBJ1-3,.,.,TRBV11-2,CASSLGQSSGNTIYF,TGTGCCAGCAGCTTAGGACAGAGCTCTGGAAACACCATATATTTT
TRBJ1-4,.,.,TRBV2,CASSPDDLAVGKLFF,TGTGCCAGCAGTCCTGACGACCTCGCGGTAGGAAAACTGTTTTTT
TRBJ2-1,.,TRBD2,TRBV5-4,CASSSLAGGPPNEQFF,TGTGCCAGCAGCTCCTTAGCGGGAGGGCCACCGAATGAGCAGTTCTTC
TRBJ2-7,.,.,TRBV10-3,CAISSSALPYEQYF,TGTGCCATCAGTTCATCGGCTCTTCCCTACGAGCAGTACTTC
TRBJ2-1,.,TRBD2,TRBV11-2,CASSLGGGLAGNEQFF,TGTGCCAGCAGCTTAGGAGGGGGACTAGCGGGAAATGAGCAGTTCTTC
TRBJ2-5,.,.,TRBV18,CASSPPLSSRETQYF,TGTGCCAGCTCACCACCTTTGAGTAGCCGAGAGACCCAGTACTTC
TRBJ1-5,.,.,TRBV6-6,CASSYGVQPQHF,TGTGCCAGCAGTTACGGGGTTCAGCCCCAGCATTTT
TRBJ2-5,.,.,TRBV7-2,CASSFRQEQETQYF,TGTGCCAGCAGCTTTCGGCAGGAGCAAGAGACCCAGTACTTC
TRBJ1-5,.,TRBD1,TRBV28,CASSPPGTGRFIQPQHF,TGTGCCAGCAGCCCCCCCGGGACAGGGAGATTCATTCAGCCCCAGCATTTT
TRBJ2-1,.,.,TRBV27,CASSSEKFYGAEAYNEQFF,TGTGCCAGCAGTTCCGAGAAGTTTTATGGAGCGGAGGCTTACAATGAGCAGTTCTTC
TRBJ1-2,once,TRBD1,TRBV27,CASSFGTGVNYGYTF,TGTGCCAGCAGTTTCGGGACAGGTGTTAACTATGGCTACACCTTC
TRBJ1-1,.,TRBD1,TRBV25-1,CASSATQGALETEAFF,TGTGCCAGCAGTGCCACACAGGGGGCGCTGGAAACTGAAGCTTTCTTT
TRBJ1-2,.,.,TRBV28,CASSLNDRYGYTF,TGTGCCAGCAGTTTAAACGACAGATATGGCTACACCTTC
TRBJ1-2,.,.,TRBV19,CASSKGNYGYTF,TGTGCCAGTAGTAAAGGAAACTATGGCTACACCTTC
TRBJ1-2,.,TRBD1,TRBV6-1,CASSVPQGANYGYTF,TGTGCCAGCAGTGTCCCACAGGGGGCAAACTATGGCTACACCTTC
TRBJ2-5,once,.,TRBV7-3,CASSLDPLETQYF,TGTGCCAGCAGCTTAGATCCGTTAGAGACCCAGTACTTC
TRBJ2-4,.,TRBD2,TRBV18,CASSPYSGVPKNIQYF,TGTGCCAGCTCACCATATAGCGGGGTACCCAAAAACATTCAGTACTTC
TRBJ2-3,.,.,TRBV4-1,CASSPPGNTQYF,TGCGCCAGCAGCCCACCGGGGAATACGCAGTATTTT
TRBJ1-1,.,.,TRBV12-5,CASGYTGNTEAFF,TGTGCTAGTGGTTATACAGGAAACACTGAAGCTTTCTTT
TRBJ1-2,few,.,TRBV25-1,CASRYGLSGYTF,TGTGCCAGCAGATATGGACTGAGTGGCTACACCTTC
TRBJ1-5,.,.,TRBV18,CASSPGQGGDQPQHF,TGTGCCAGCTCACCGGGGCAGGGTGGGGATCAGCCCCAGCATTTT
TRBJ2-5,.,TRBD1,TRBV2,CASSTQGAGETQYF,TGTGCCAGCAGTACGCAGGGGGCTGGGGAGACCCAGTACTTC
TRBJ2-7,.,.,TRBV15,CATSRDRNSPAYF,TGTGCCACCAGCAGAGATAGGAACAGCCCCGCGTACTTC
TRBJ1-2,.,.,TRBV19,CASTPTQQGGSRGYTF,TGTGCCAGTACCCCCACCCAACAGGGAGGCTCGCGAGGCTACACCTTC
TRBJ2-2,.,.,TRBV28,CASSLPLANTGELFF,TGTGCCAGCAGTTTACCCCTGGCGAACACCGGGGAGCTGTTTTTT
TRBJ2-2,.,.,TRBV2,CASSEGTGELFF,TGTGCCAGCAGTGAGGGGACCGGGGAGCTGTTTTTT
TRBJ1-5,once,TRBD1,TRBV28,CASSPPTGHRNNQPQHF,TGTGCCAGCAGTCCCCCGACAGGGCACCGCAACAATCAGCCCCAGCATTTT
TRBJ1-4,once,.,TRBV4-1,CASSQVMGEREKLFF,TGCGCCAGCAGCCAAGTCATGGGGGAGAGGGAAAAACTGTTTTTT
TRBJ2-3,.,TRBD2,TRBV29-1,CSVGNAGGGTDTQYF,TGCAGCGTTGGGAATGCGGGGGGGGGCACAGATACGCAGTATTTT
TRBJ1-2,.,.,TRBV5-1,CASSLASGDVNYGYTF,TGCGCCAGCAGCTTGGCTTCGGGGGACGTTAACTATGGCTACACCTTC
TRBJ2-5,once,.,TRBV5-1,CASSPFPGLKEETQYF,TGCGCCAGCAGCCCCTTTCCAGGGTTGAAGGAAGAGACCCAGTACTTC
TRBJ2-7,.,TRBD2,TRBV7-6,CASSSGTTGQYF,TGTGCCAGCAGCTCCGGGACTACGGGGCAGTACTTC
TRBJ1-3,.,TRBD1,TRBV5-4,CASSGRDSSGNTIYF,TGTGCCAGCAGCGGCCGGGACAGCTCTGGAAACACCATATATTTT
TRBJ2-1,.,.,TRBV5-1,CASSLEAAVYNEQFF,TGCGCCAGCAGCCTAGAGGCAGCGGTCTACAATGAGCAGTTCTTC
TRBJ2-1,.,TRBD1,TRBV7-9,CASSLHSGTGGGEQFF,TGTGCCAGCAGTCTACATTCCGGGACAGGGGGCGGTGAGCAGTTCTTC
TRBJ1-6,.,.,TRBV5-5,CASSRTGSNSPLHF,TGTGCCAGCAGCCGGACGGGCAGTAATTCACCCCTCCACTTT
TRBJ1-1,.,TRBD1,TRBV5-1,CASSGDRGGTNTEAFF,TGCGCCAGCAGCGGGGACAGGGGAGGAACCAACACTGAAGCTTTCTTT
TRBJ2-7,once,.,TRBV7-9,CASSSANEQYF,TGTGCCAGCAGCTCCGCCAACGAGCAGTACTTC
TRBJ1-5,.,.,TRBV6-1,CASIPGFFYNQPQHF,TGTGCCAGCATACCGGGGTTCTTTTACAATCAGCCCCAGCATTTT
TRBJ1-2,once,.,TRBV10-3,CAISVTTGYGYTF,TGTGCCATCAGTGTAACGACGGGCTATGGCTACACCTTC
TRBJ1-1,.,TRBD1,TRBV6-1,CASSDWDRGLNTEAFF,TGTGCCAGCAGTGACTGGGACAGGGGACTGAACACTGAAGCTTTCTTT
TRBJ1-1,.,.,TRBV25-1,CASSESGNTEAFF,TGTGCCAGCAGTGAATCAGGGAACACTGAAGCTTTCTTT
TRBJ2-1,.,TRBD2,TRBV25-1,CASSPSGSNEQFF,TGTGCCAGCAGCCCTAGCGGGAGTAATGAGCAGTTCTTC
TRBJ2-1,.,.,TRBV10-1,CASSERGAYNEQFF,TGCGCCAGCAGTGAGCGGGGAGCGTACAATGAGCAGTTCTTC
TRBJ2-7,.,.,TRBV6-1,CASSDLRGPPYEQYF,TGTGCCAGCAGTGATCTAAGAGGGCCCCCCTACGAGCAGTACTTC
TRBJ2-3,.,.,TRBV5-1,CASSLGTVPDTQYF,TGCGCCAGCAGCTTGGGGACAGTTCCAGATACGCAGTATTTT
TRBJ1-2,.,.,TRBV5-4,CASSITGLGYGYTF,TGTGCCAGCAGCATAACAGGGTTGGGCTATGGCTACACCTTC
TRBJ1-2,.,.,TRBV11-1,CASSPPTGSDYGYTF,TGTGCCAGCAGCCCCCCGACAGGATCCGACTATGGCTACACCTTC
TRBJ1-2,.,.,TRBV6-5,CASSYDSVNYGYTF,TGTGCCAGCAGTTACGACAGCGTCAACTATGGCTACACCTTC
TRBJ2-7,.,.,TRBV29-1,CSAKRGLDSTYEQYF,TGCAGCGCCAAAAGGGGCCTCGACAGTACCTACGAGCAGTACTTC